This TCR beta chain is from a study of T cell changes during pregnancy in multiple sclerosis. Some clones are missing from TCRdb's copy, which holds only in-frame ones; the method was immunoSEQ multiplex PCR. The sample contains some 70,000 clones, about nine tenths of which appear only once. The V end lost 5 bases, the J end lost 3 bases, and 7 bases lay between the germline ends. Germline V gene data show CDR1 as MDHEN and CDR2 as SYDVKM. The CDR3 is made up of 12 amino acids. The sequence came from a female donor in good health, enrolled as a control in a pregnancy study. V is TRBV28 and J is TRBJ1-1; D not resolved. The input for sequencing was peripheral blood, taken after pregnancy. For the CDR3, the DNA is TGTGCCAGCAGTCCCCGTTACACTGAAGCTTTCTTT. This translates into CASSPRYTEAFF.